Presented here are 7 T cell receptor beta chains from one specimen sequenced in a study of shared clonotypes between healthy human individuals. The data were produced by immunoSEQ multiplex PCR, yet TCRdb's version contains in-frame clones alone and is incomplete. Of a few million clones listed, 92% are singletons. Sequenced input: naive CD4+ T cells from PBMCs. Subset indicated: CD45RA+ positively selected. The receptors shown here come from a man aged 18-30 years in good health. Some clones in this sample may be carry-over from other donors' samples.

The rearrangement links TRBV28 to TRBJ2-1, with no clear D. Trimming took 7 bases from V and 8 from J, leaving 33 bases between them. The CDR3 contains 19 residues. CDR1 is MDHEN, CDR2 SYDVKM, per germline. CDR3 loop: CASTGRPPTPSGSQDEQFF. The CDR3 DNA sequence: TGTGCCAGCACTGGACGGCCTCCTACTCCCTCTGGGTCGCAGGATGAGCAGTTCTTC.

The rearrangement links TRBV2 to TRBJ1-3; D is unresolved. The CDR3 has 14 amino acids. V gave up 1 base and J gave up 4 bases, with 8 bases separating them. Germline values: CDR1 SNHLY, CDR2 FYNNEI. CDR3 sequence (DNA): TGTGCCAGCAGTGAAGGAGGGTACGGAAACACCATATATTTT. Amino acids: CASSEGGYGNTIYF.

The chain employs TRBV2 and TRBJ2-7; 8 bases line up with TRBD2. CDR1 is SNHLY and CDR2 is FYNNEI in the germline V gene. Unmatched junction bases numbered 15, after V lost 5 bases and J lost 6 bases. The CDR3 is 16 amino acids. CDR3 sequence: CASSLRTSQTNVEQYF. The CDR3, as DNA: TGTGCCAGCAGTCTTAGGACTAGCCAGACAAATGTCGAGCAGTACTTC.

Notes on this clone: Distinct nucleotide sequences in the sample also encode this CDR3. This chain uses TRBV7-2 with TRBJ2-3; TRBD2 agrees at 14 bases. This CDR3 spans 17 amino acids. Germline V CDR1 and CDR2: SGHTA, FQGNSA. V dropped 2 bases and J dropped 6; count of bases not matched to a gene: 7. The CDR3 DNA reads as TGTGCCAGCAGCTTATTGGGACTAGCGGGAGTATCGGATACGCAGTATTTT. Translating it yields CASSLLGLAGVSDTQYF.

A few counts support this clone. The chain recombines TRBV20-1 with TRBJ1-4, with D unclear. This CDR3 spans 11 amino acids. With 8 bases removed from V and 7 bases from J, the gap between germline ends came to 11 bases. Germline V gene lookup returns CDR1 DFQATT and CDR2 SNEGSKA (reference sequence). CDR3 coding DNA: TGCAGTACCACGGCGGGTGAAAAACTGTTTTTT. It translates to CSTTAGEKLFF.

The V and J genes are TRBV28 and TRBJ2-1; a possible D gene is TRBD1 (6 bases). The CDR3 spans 14 residues. Between the trimmed V and J ends, which lost 1 base and 6 bases, there was a span of 10 bases. Germline values: CDR1 MDHEN, CDR2 SYDVKM. The DNA of the CDR3 is TGTGCCAGCAGTTTATCACAGGGAGCCAATGAGCAGTTCTTC. Translated, it gives CASSLSQGANEQFF.

The chain joins TRBV7-9 to TRBJ1-5, with a possible D match to TRBD1 (6 bases). V was trimmed by 4 bases and J by 3 bases, leaving 16 bases between them. This CDR3 has 16 residues. Germline V gives CDR1 SEHNR, CDR2 FQNEAQ (reference sequence). The CDR3 DNA is TGTGCCAGCAGCTCGACGGACGGGGGCCACAATCAGCCCCAGCATTTT. Translating it yields CASSSTDGGHNQPQHF.